This passage covers 8 T cell receptor beta chains from one sample sequenced in a study of blood T cell repertoires in COVID-19. TCRdb keeps only in-frame clones here, not all; method: immunoSEQ multiplex PCR. In the table there are 350,000 or so clones, approximately 89% of which are singletons. Sequencing was done on a sample of peripheral blood. The receptor set was obtained from a woman aged 25 to 45 with COVID-19, enrolled during active disease.

V is TRBV5-1 and J is TRBJ2-7, with a possible D match to TRBD1 (6 bases). V was trimmed by 4 bases and J by 0 bases, leaving 14 bases between them. Germline CDR1 SGHRS, CDR2 YFSETQ. The CDR3 contains 15 residues. The CDR3 DNA sequence: TGCGCCAGCAGCCCTCTAGGGGGTAGCTCCTACGAGCAGTACTTC. It specifies CASSPLGGSSYEQYF.

CDR3 DNA: TGTGCCAGCAGTGGGGAGGCAGCCTACGAGCAGTACTTC. Its translation is CASSGEAAYEQYF. This sequence joins TRBV2 and TRBJ2-7; TRBD2 might be the D (6 bases). Germline V lookup: CDR1 SNHLY, CDR2 FYNNEI. The CDR3 consists of 13 residues. V was clipped by 4 bases and J by 2 bases, with 9 bases between them.

This rearrangement joins TRBV28 to TRBJ2-2; a possible D gene is TRBD1 (7 bases). The CDR3 extends over 15 amino acids. V was shortened by 5 bases and J by 0 bases, with 10 bases between the two germline ends. From germline, CDR1 is MDHEN and CDR2 SYDVKM. CDR3 residues: CASSRRGPNTGELFF. The CDR3 DNA reads TGTGCCAGCAGTCGGAGGGGGCCGAACACCGGGGAGCTGTTTTTT.

V is TRBV9 and J is TRBJ2-7; TRBD2 agrees at 7 bases. The J segment lost 6 bases and the V segment lost 4 bases, leaving 1 base of the junction unmatched. The CDR3 contains 11 residues. Germline values: CDR1 SGDLS, CDR2 YYNGEE. The CDR3 nucleotides are TGTGCCAGCAGCTCGGGAGGCGAGCAGTACTTC. Translation: CASSSGGEQYF.

This rearrangement joins TRBV19 to TRBJ1-4, with 10 bases lining up with TRBD1. CDR1 and CDR2 (germline): LNHDA, SQIVND (reference sequence). The CDR3 is 14 residues long. V lost 6 bases, J lost 8 bases, and 6 bases stayed unmatched. The CDR3 spells CASSPGQGKEKLFF. DNA for the CDR3: TGTGCCAGTAGCCCGGGACAGGGGAAAGAAAAACTGTTTTTT.

The V call is TRBV27, the J call TRBJ2-1, with 7 positions matching TRBD1. The germline V gene encodes CDR1 MNHEY and CDR2 SMNVEV (reference sequence). The CDR3 runs 13 residues. V shed 3 bases, J shed 8 bases, and the junction held 4 bases outside the gene matches. In DNA, the CDR3 is TGTGCCAGCAGTTTGTACAGGGGACATGAGCAGTTCTTC. As protein: CASSLYRGHEQFF.

This chain uses TRBV7-2 with TRBJ2-1; 8 nucleotides line up with TRBD2. The V segment lost 4 bases and the J segment 2 bases; nucleotides outside the gene matches: 10. Germline lookup yields CDR1 SGHTA and CDR2 FQGNSA. CDR3 length equals 17 residues. The CDR3 DNA sequence: TGTGCCAGCAGCTCATTTAACCTCGGGAGGGCCTACAATGAGCAGTTCTTC. Translating gives CASSSFNLGRAYNEQFF.

This clone appeared once. The genes are TRBV11-1 and TRBJ2-2, with a possible D match to TRBD2 (6 bases). V lost 4 bases and J 6 bases, leaving 9 bases between the germline ends. The CDR3 extends over 13 amino acids. Germline loops: CDR1 SGHAT, CDR2 FQDESV (reference sequence). This chain's CDR3 is CASSSRGSGELFF. The CDR3 coding sequence is TGTGCCAGCAGCTCTCGGGGGTCCGGGGAGCTGTTTTTT.